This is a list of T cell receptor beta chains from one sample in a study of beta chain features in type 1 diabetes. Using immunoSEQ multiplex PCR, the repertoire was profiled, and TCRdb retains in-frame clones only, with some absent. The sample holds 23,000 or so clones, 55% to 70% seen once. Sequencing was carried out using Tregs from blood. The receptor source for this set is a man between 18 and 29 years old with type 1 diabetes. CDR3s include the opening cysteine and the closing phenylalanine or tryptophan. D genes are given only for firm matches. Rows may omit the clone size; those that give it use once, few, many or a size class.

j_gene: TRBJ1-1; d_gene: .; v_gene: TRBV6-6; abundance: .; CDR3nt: TGTGCCAGCAGTTACGCGGGCCCTGAAGCTTTCTTT; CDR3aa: CASSYAGPEAFF
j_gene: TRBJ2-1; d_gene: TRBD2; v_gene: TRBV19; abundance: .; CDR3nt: TGTGCCAGTACCGGACTAGCGGGGGGGAACAATGAGCAGTTCTTC; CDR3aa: CASTGLAGGNNEQFF
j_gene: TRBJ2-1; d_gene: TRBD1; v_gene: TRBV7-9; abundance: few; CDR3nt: TGTGCCAGCAGCCGCAGACGTCAGGGGGCCTCCAATGAGCAGTTCTTC; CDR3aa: CASSRRRQGASNEQFF
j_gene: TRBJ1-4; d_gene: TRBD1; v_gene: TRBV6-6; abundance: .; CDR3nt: TGTGCCAGCAGTTCCGCGGGACAGGGCGTAGGAAAACTGTTTTTT; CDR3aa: CASSSAGQGVGKLFF
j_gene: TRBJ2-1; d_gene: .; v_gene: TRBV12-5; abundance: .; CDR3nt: TGTGCTAGTGGTTGGGGAAGCGGGCGGGCCATAAATGAGCAGTTCTTC; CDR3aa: CASGWGSGRAINEQFF
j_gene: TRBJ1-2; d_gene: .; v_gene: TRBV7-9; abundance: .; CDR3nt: TGTGCCAGCAGCTTAGGAGGGGGCTACACCTTC; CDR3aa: CASSLGGGYTF
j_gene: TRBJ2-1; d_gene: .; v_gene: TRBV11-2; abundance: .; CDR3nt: TGTGCCAGCAGCCCTGGACTACGAAACAATGAGCAGTTCTTC; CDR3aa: CASSPGLRNNEQFF
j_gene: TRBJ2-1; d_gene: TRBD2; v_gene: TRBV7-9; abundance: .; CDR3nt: TGTGCCAGCAGCTCGTCCGGGACTAGCGGCGAGCAGTTCTTC; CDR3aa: CASSSSGTSGEQFF
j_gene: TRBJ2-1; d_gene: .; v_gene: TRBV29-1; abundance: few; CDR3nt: TGCAGCGTCCGGGACTGGAAGAGTGAGCAGTTCTTC; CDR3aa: CSVRDWKSEQFF
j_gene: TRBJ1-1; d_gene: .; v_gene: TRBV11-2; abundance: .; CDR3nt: TGTGCCAGCAGCTTTTTGGGCAGCAACACTGAAGCTTTCTTT; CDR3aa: CASSFLGSNTEAFF
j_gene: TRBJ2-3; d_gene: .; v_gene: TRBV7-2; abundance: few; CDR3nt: TGTGCCAGCAGCACAGGGCGCACAGATACGCAGTATTTT; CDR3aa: CASSTGRTDTQYF
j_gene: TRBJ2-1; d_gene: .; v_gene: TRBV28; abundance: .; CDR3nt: TGTGCCAGCAGTCTCCGCCAACTAAATGAGCAGTTCTTC; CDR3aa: CASSLRQLNEQFF
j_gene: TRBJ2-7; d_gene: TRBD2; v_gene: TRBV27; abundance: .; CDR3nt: TGTGCCAGCAGCCGCAATCAGCGGGATCCACTCTACGAGCAGTACTTC; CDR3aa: CASSRNQRDPLYEQYF
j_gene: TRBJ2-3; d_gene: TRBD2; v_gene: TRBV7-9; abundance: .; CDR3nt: TGTGCCAGCAGCTTAGTTAGGTTAGCGGGAGTCGCGCAGTATTTT; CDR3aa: CASSLVRLAGVAQYF
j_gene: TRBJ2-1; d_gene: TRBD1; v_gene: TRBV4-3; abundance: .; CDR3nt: TGCGCCAGCAGCCAAGATCCGGGACAGGGGTGGGTCAATGAGCAGTTCTTC; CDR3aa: CASSQDPGQGWVNEQFF
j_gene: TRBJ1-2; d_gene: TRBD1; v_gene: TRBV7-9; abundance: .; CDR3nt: TGTGCCAGCAGCCGCAGTACAGGGGACATCGGCTACACCTTC; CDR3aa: CASSRSTGDIGYTF
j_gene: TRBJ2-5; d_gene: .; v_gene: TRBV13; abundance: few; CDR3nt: TGTGCCAGCAGCTTATTTCGGGGGGAGACCCAGTACTTC; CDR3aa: CASSLFRGETQYF
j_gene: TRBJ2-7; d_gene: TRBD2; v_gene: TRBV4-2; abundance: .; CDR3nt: TGTGCCAGCAGCCAAGAAGGGACTAGCGGGATGTACGAGCAGTACTTC; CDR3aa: CASSQEGTSGMYEQYF
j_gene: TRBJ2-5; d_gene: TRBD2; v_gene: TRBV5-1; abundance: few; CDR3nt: TGCGCCAGCAGCTTGCAAGGTCTAGCGGGTCTCGAGACCCAGTACTTC; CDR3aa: CASSLQGLAGLETQYF
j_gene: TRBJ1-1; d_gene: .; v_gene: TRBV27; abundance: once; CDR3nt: TGTGCCAGTCCAGGGGCGGAGGACACTGAAGCTTTCTTT; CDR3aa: CASPGAEDTEAFF
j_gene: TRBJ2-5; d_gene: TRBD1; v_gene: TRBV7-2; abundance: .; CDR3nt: TGTGCCAGCAGCTTGGTCTCAGGGGGCCGAGAGACCCAGTACTTC; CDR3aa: CASSLVSGGRETQYF
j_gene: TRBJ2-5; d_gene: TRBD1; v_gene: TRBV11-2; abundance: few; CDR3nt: TGTGCCAGCAGTCAGGGGAACAGGGGGCCGGAGACCCAGTACTTC; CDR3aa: CASSQGNRGPETQYF
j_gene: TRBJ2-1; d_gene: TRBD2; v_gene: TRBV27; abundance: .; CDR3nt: TGTGCCAGCAGTGGGCTTGGGTCTAGCGGGAGGAGCAGAGAGCAGTTCTTC; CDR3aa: CASSGLGSSGRSREQFF
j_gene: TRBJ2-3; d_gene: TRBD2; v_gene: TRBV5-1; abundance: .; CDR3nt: TGCGCCAGCAGCTTGAGCGGGGGCACAGATACGCAGTATTTT; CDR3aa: CASSLSGGTDTQYF
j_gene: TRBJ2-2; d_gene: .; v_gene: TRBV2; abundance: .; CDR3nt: TGTGCCAGCAAGCATAGGGAGGTGAGGGCCGGGGAGCTGTTTTTT; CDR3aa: CASKHREVRAGELFF
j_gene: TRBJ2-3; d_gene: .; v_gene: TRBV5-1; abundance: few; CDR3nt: TGCGCCAGCAGCTTGTGGGGGCTCGGAACAGATACGCAGTATTTT; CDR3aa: CASSLWGLGTDTQYF
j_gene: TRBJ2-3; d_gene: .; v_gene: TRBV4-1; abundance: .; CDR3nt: TGCGCCAGCAGCCAAGATTATAGCACAGATACGCAGTATTTT; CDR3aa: CASSQDYSTDTQYF
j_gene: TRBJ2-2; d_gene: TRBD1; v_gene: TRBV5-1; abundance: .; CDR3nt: TGCGCCAGCAGCTCTGGACAGGAGAACACCGGGGAGCTGTTTTTT; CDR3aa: CASSSGQENTGELFF
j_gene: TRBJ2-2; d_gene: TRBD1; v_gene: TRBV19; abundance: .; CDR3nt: TGTGCCAGTAGAGGGACAGGATTCACCGGGGAGCTGTTTTTT; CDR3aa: CASRGTGFTGELFF
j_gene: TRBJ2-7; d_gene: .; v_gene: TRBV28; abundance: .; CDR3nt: TGTGCCAGCAGTTTTCAACAGGGATCCCGCGAGCAGTACTTC; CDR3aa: CASSFQQGSREQYF
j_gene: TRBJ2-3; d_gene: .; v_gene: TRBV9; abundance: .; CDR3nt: TGTGCCAGCAGCGTAGGACTAGAGAACACAGATACGCAGTATTTT; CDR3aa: CASSVGLENTDTQYF
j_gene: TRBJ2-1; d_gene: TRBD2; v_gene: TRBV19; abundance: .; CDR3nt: TGTGCCAGTAGTATAGGGTCACTAGCGGACACCCGTTACAATGAGCAGTTCTTC; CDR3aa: CASSIGSLADTRYNEQFF
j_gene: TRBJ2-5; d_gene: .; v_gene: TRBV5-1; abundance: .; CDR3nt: TGCGCCAGCAGTTCCGGAGGGGAAGAGACCCAGTACTTC; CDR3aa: CASSSGGEETQYF
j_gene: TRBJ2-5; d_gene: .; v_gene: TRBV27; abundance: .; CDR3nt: TGTGCCAGCAGGCGGTATGGGGTGGGGGGGCGAGAGACCCAGTACTTC; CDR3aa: CASRRYGVGGRETQYF
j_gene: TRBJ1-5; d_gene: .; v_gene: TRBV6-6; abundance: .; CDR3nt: TGTGCCAGCAGTTACCTCTTCGGGTCTCAGCCCCAGCATTTT; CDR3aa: CASSYLFGSQPQHF
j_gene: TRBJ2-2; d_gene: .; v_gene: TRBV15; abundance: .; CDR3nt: TGTGCCACCAGCAGAGACCGGACTGGGGTGAACACCGGGGAGCTGTTTTTT; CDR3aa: CATSRDRTGVNTGELFF
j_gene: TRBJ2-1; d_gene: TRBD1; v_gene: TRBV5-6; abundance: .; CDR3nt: TGTGCCAGCAGCATCGGGACAGTCAGGGGCAATGAGCAGTTCTTC; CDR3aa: CASSIGTVRGNEQFF
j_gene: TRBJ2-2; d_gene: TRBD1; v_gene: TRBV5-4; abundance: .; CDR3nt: TGTGCCACCGGGCGGGTCGTACAGGGGACCACCGGGGAGCTGTTTTTT; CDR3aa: CATGRVVQGTTGELFF
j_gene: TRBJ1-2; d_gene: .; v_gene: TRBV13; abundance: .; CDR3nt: TGTGCCAGCAGCTTAGGCCCCAGGAACTATGGCTACACCTTC; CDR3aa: CASSLGPRNYGYTF
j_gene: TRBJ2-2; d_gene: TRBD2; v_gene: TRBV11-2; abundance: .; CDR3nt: TGTGCCAGCAGGCGGCTAGCGGGGGGTCACACCGGGGAGCTGTTTTTT; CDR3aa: CASRRLAGGHTGELFF
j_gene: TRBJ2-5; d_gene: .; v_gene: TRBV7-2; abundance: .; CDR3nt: TGTGCCAGCAGTTACGGGACTTTTGGAGAGACCCAGTACTTC; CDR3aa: CASSYGTFGETQYF
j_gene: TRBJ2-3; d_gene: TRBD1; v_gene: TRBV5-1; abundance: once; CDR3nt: TGCGCCAGCAGCCAGACCCCGACAGGGGTTAGCACAGATACGCAGTATTTT; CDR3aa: CASSQTPTGVSTDTQYF
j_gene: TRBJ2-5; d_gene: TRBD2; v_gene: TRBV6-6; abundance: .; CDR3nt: TGTGCCAGCAGTTCCCCCGGGGCGGGGGAAGAGACCCAGTACTTC; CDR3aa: CASSSPGAGEETQYF
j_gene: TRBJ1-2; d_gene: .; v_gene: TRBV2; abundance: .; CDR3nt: TGTGCCAGCAGTGAAGTAGGAGACCGGGGCTACACCTTC; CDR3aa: CASSEVGDRGYTF
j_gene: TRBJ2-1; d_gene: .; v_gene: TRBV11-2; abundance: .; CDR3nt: TGTGCCAGCAGCTTAGACAACCCCCGGGGCAATGAGCAGTTCTTC; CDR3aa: CASSLDNPRGNEQFF
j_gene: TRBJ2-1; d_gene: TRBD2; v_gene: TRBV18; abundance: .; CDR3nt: TGTGCCAGCTCACCAAGACTAGCGGGGGACAATGAGCAGTTCTTC; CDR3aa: CASSPRLAGDNEQFF
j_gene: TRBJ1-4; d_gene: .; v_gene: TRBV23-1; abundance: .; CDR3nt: TGCGCCAGCCTACATTCATCGTTTTGGGGGGGCTTTAATGAAAAACTGTTTTTT; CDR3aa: CASLHSSFWGGFNEKLFF
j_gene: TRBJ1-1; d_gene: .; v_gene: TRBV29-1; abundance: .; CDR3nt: TGCAGCGTCGACAGGAGGAACACTGAAGCTTTCTTT; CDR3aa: CSVDRRNTEAFF
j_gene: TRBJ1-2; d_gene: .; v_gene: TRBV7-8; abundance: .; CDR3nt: TGTGCCAGCAGCTTAGAATGGCGGGGAGACTATGGCTACACCTTC; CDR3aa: CASSLEWRGDYGYTF
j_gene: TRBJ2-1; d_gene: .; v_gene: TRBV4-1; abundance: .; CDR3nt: TGCGCCAGCAGCCAAATCCCGCGTAGAAGCTCCTACAATGAGCAGTTCTTC; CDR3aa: CASSQIPRRSSYNEQFF
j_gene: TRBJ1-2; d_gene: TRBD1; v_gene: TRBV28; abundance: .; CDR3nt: TGTGCCAGCAGTTTTTCCCGGACAGGGGGCGACTATGGCTACACCTTC; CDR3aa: CASSFSRTGGDYGYTF
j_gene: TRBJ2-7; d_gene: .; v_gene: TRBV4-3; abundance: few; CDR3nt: TGCGCCAGCAGCCCCTCAGGGGCGGAGAGGTTCGGAGAGCAGTACTTC; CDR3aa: CASSPSGAERFGEQYF
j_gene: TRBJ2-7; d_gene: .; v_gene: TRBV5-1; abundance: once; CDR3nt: TGCGCCAGCAGCTTGGCCGGCGGGGATTTCGGGTACGAGCAGTACTTC; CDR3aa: CASSLAGGDFGYEQYF
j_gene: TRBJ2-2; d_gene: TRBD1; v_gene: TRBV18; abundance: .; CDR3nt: TGTGCCAGCTCACCAAGCCCAGGGGGTACCACCGGGGAGCTGTTTTTT; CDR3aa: CASSPSPGGTTGELFF